This T cell receptor (beta chain) was retrieved from a study of blood T cell repertoires in COVID-19. Study-wide context: Sample material is recorded as cDNA or gDNA derived from T cells, B-cell-depleted T cells, or PBMCs.

In the source study's methods: Quantification of nucleated cells was approximated via reference gene primer amplification. Measured with immunoSEQ multiplex PCR; TCRdb has only the in-frame clones, and not every one. V and J calls and clone size are given by that table; D and trimming were obtained from the DNA. Here the sample spans some 51,000 clones, less than 95% being singletons. Sequenced material: peripheral blood. The receptor comes from a man aged 40-49 years with acute or convalescent COVID-19.

The CDR3 coding sequence is TGCGCCAGCCGGGACACTCGGACTAGCGCAACCTACGAGCAGTACTTC. Its translation is CASRDTRTSATYEQYF. The chain carries TRBV5-1 and TRBJ2-7; 9 bases match TRBD2. V dropped 7 bases and J dropped 2; count of bases not matched to a gene: 13. The V gene's germline CDR1 is SGHRS and CDR2 YFSETQ. The length of the CDR3 is 16 residues.